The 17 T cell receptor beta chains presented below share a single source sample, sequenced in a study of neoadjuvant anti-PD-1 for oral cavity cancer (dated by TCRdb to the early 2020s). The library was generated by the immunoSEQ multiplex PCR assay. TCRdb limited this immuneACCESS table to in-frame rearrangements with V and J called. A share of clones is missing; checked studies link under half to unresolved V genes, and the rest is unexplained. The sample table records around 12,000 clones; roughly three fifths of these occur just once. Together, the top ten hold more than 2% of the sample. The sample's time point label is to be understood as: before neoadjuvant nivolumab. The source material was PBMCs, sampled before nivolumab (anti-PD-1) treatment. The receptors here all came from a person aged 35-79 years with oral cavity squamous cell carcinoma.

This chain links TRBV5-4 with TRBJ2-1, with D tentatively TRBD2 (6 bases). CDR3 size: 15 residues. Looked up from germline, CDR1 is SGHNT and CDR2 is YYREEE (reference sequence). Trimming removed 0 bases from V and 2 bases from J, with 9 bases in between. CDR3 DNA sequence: TGTGCCAGCAGCTTGGACCCGGGAGCCTACAATGAGCAGTTCTTC. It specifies CASSLDPGAYNEQFF.

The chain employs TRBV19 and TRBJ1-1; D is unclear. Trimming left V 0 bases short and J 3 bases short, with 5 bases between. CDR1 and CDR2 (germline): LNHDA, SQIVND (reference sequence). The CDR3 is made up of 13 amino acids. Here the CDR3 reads CASSIDLDTEAFF. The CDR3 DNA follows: TGTGCCAGTAGTATAGATCTGGACACTGAAGCTTTCTTT.

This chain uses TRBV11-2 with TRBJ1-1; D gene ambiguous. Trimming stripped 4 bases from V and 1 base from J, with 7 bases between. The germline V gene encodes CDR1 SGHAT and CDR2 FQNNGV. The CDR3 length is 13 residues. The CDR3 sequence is CASSSLGNTEAFF. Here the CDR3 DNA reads TGTGCCAGCAGCTCCCTAGGGAACACTGAAGCTTTCTTT.

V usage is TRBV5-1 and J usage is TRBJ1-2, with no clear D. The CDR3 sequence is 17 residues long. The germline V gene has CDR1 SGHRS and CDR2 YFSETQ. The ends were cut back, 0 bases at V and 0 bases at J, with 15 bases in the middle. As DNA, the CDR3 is TGCGCCAGCAGCTTGGAGGGCGGATTGTATTCTAACTATGGCTACACCTTC. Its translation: CASSLEGGLYSNYGYTF.

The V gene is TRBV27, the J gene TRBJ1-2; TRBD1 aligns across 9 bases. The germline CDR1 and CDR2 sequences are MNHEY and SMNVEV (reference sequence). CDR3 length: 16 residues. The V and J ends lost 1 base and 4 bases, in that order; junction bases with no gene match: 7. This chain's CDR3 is CASSLWGTGTGYGYTF. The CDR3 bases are TGTGCCAGCAGTTTATGGGGGACAGGGACGGGCTATGGCTACACCTTC.

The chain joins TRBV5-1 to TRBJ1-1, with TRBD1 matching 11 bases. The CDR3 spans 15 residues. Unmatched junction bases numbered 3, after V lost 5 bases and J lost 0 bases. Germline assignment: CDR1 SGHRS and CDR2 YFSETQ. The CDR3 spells CASSRTGGLNTEAFF. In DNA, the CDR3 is TGCGCCAGCAGTCGGACAGGGGGCTTGAACACTGAAGCTTTCTTT. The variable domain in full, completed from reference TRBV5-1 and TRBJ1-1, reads KAGVTQTPRYLIKTRGQQVTLSCSPISGHRSVSWYQQTPGQGLQFLFEYFSETQRNKGNFPGRFSGRQFSNSRSEMNVSTLELGDSALYLCASSRTGGLNTEAFFGQGTRLTVV.

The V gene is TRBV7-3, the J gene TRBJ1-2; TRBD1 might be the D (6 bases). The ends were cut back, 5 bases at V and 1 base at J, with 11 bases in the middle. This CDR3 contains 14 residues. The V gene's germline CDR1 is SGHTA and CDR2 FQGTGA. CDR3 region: CASSPQGYNYGYTF. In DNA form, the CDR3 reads TGTGCCAGCAGCCCCCAGGGGTATAACTATGGCTACACCTTC. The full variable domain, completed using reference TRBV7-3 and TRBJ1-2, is GAGVSQTPSNKVTEKGKYVELRCDPISGHTALYWYRQSLGQGPEFLIYFQGTGAADDSGLPNDRFFAVRPEGSVSTLKIQRTERGDSAVYLCASSPQGYNYGYTFGSGTRLTVV.

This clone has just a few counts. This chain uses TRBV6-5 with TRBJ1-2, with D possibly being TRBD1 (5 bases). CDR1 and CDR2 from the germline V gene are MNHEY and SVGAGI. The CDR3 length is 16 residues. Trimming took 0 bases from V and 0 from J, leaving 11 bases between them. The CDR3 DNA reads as TGTGCCAGCAGTTACTCGGCGGGGACCACTAACTATGGCTACACCTTC. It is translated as CASSYSAGTTNYGYTF.

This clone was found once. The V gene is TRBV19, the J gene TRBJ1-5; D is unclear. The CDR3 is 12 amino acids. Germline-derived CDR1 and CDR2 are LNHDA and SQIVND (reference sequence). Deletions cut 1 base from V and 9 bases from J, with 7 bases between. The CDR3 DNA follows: TGTGCCAGTAGTATAGGGGGTTCGCCCCAGCATTTT. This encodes CASSIGGSPQHF.

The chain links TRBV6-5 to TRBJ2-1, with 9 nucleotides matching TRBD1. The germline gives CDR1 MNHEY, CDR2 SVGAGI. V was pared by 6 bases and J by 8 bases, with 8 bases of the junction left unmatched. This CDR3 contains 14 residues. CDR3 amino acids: CASRGQGRAHEQFF. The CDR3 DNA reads TGTGCCAGCAGGGGACAGGGTAGAGCGCATGAGCAGTTCTTC.

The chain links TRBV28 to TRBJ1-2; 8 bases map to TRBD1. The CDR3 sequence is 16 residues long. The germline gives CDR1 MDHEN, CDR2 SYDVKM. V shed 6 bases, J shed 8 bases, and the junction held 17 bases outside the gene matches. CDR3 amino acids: CASSPGTGVQASGYTF. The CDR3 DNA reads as TGTGCCAGCAGCCCCGGGACAGGTGTTCAGGCTTCGGGCTACACCTTC.

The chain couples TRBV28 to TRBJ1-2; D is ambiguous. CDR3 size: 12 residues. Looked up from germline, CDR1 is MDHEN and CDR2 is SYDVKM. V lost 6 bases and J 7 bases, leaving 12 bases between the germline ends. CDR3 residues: CASSPTNFGYTF. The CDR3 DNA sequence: TGTGCCAGCAGCCCCACCAATTTTGGCTACACCTTC.

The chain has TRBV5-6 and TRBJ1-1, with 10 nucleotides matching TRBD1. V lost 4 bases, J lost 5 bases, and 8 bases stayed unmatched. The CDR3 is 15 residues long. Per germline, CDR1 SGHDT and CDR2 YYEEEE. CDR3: CASSGTGASQTEAFF. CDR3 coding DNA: TGTGCCAGCAGCGGGACAGGGGCGTCACAAACTGAAGCTTTCTTT.

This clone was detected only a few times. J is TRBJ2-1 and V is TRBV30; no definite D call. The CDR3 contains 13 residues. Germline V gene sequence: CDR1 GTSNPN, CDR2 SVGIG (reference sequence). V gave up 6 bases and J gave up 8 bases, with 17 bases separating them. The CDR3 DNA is TGTGCCTGCAAAGTATCTGGTGCCCATGAGCAGTTCTTC. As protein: CACKVSGAHEQFF.

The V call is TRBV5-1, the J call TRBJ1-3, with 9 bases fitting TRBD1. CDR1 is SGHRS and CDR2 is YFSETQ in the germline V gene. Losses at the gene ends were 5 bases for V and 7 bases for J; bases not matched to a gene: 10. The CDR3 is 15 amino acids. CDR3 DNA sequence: TGCGCCAGCAGGGGGACAGGGAAGAGGGAGAACACCATATATTTT. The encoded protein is CASRGTGKRENTIYF.

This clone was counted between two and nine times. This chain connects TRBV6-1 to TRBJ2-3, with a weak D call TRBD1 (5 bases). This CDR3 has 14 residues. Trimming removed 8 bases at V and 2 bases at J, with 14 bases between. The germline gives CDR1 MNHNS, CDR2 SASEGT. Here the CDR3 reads CASLSQGHTDTQYF. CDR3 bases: TGTGCCAGCCTTTCCCAGGGCCACACAGATACGCAGTATTTT.

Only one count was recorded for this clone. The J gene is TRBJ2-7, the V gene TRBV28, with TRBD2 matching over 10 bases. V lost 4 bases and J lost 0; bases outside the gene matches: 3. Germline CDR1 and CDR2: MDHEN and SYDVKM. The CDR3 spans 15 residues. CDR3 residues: CASSSAGGGSYEQYF. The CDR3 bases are TGTGCCAGCAGTTCAGCGGGAGGGGGCTCCTACGAGCAGTACTTC. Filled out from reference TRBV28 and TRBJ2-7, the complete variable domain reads DVKVTQSSRYLVKRTGEKVFLECVQDMDHENMFWYRQDPGLGLRLIYFSYDVKMKEKGDIPEGYSVSREKKERFSLILESASTNQTSMYLCASSSAGGGSYEQYFGPGTRLTVT.